The table lists the clone carrying this T cell receptor beta chain with a few counts. The sample belongs to a study of identical twins. CDR3 length: 16 amino acids. V was trimmed by 4 bases and J by 2 bases, leaving 16 bases between them. Looked up from germline, CDR1 is SGHDT and CDR2 is YYEEEE. cDNA carried unique molecular identifiers, and a universal primer site was added by template switching. TCRdb reprocessed the 5' RACE reads via MiXCR and lists one record per CDR3 protein. The table lists hundreds of thousands of distinct CDR3 sequences, about 20% of them singletons. This sample also belongs to another study, concerning T cells expressing NK-cell markers.

Sequencing used PBMCs. This sequence was found in a woman younger than 30 in good health. The chain is built from TRBV5-6 and TRBJ2-1; a possible D gene is TRBD2 (5 bases). Here the CDR3 reads CASSLRVASTYNEQFF. The CDR3 bases are TGTGCCAGCAGCCTACGGGTAGCGTCGACCTACAATGAGCAGTTCTTC. Using reference TRBV5-6 and TRBJ2-1 for the parts outside the CDR3, the full variable domain is DAGVTQSPTHLIKTRGQQVTLRCSPKSGHDTVSWYQQALGQGPQFIFQYYEEEERQRGNFPDRFSGHQFPNYSSELNVNALLLGDSALYLCASSLRVASTYNEQFFGPGTRLTVL.